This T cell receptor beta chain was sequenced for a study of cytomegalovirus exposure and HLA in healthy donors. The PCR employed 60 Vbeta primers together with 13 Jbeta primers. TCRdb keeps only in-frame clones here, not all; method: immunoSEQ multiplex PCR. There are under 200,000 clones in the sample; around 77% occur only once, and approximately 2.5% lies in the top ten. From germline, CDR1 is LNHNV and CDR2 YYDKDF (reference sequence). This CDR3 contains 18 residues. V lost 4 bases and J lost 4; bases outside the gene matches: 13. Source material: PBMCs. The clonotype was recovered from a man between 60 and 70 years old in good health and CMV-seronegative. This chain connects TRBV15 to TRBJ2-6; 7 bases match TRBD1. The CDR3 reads CATSTYRGGTSGANVLTF. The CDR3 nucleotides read TGTGCCACCAGCACCTACAGGGGCGGAACCTCGGGGGCCAACGTCCTGACTTTC.